This T cell receptor (beta chain) was identified in a study of PD-L1 blockade in urothelial cancer. Described time point: peripheral blood 6 weeks after treatment start. Synthetically made TCR analog templates were put into each PCR as spikes. Only in-frame clones appear in the TCRdb table, and some are missing; sequencing was by immunoSEQ multiplex PCR. The table lists 42,000 or so clones, roughly four fifths of them singletons. The CDR3 extends over 16 amino acids. Germline V gives CDR1 SGHAT, CDR2 FQNNGV. Trimming left V 1 base short and J 1 base short, with 13 bases between. The sequence was collected from a man aged 60 to 75 with urothelial cancer. The chain carries TRBV11-2 and TRBJ1-1, with D possibly TRBD1 on 5 matching bases. The starting material was PBMCs, obtained around atezolizumab (anti-PD-L1) treatment. CDR3 in amino acids: CASSLGVVGGNTEAFF. The DNA of the CDR3 is TGTGCCAGCAGCTTAGGGGTAGTCGGGGGGAACACTGAAGCTTTCTTT.